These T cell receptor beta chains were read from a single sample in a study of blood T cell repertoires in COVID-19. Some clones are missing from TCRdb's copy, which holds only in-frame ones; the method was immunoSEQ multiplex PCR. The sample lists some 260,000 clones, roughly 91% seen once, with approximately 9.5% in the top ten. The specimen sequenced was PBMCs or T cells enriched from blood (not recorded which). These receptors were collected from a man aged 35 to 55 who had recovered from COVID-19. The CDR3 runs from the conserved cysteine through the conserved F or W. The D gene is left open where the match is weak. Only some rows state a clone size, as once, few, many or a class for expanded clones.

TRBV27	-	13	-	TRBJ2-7	TGTGCCAGCAGCCGCCAAGCCACCTACGAGCAGTACTTC	CASSRQATYEQYF
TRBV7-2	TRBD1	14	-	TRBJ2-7	TGTGCCAGCAGCCACAGGGGCCCCTCCTACGAGCAGTACTTC	CASSHRGPSYEQYF
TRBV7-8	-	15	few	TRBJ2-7	TGTGCCAGCAGCTTAGGGGTAGGGGTCGCCTACGAGCAGTACTTC	CASSLGVGVAYEQYF
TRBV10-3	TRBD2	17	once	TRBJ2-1	TGTGCCATCAGTGAGTATCTAGCGGGAGGAGTCCTCAATGAGCAGTTCTTC	CAISEYLAGGVLNEQFF
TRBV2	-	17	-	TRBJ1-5	TGTGCCAGCAGTGGTCAGGGCCCCGCGACTCTCAATCAGCCCCAGCATTTT	CASSGQGPATLNQPQHF
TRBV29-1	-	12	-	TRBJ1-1	TGCAGTCTTGGGAGTTTGAACACTGAAGCTTTCTTT	CSLGSLNTEAFF
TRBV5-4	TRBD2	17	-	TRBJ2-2	TGTGCCAGCAGCTACACCGGACTAGTAAGGAACACCGGGGAGCTGTTTTTT	CASSYTGLVRNTGELFF
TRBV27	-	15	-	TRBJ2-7	TGTGCCAGCAGTCCTCAGGTGAGACTAGGGGCCGAGCAGTACTTC	CASSPQVRLGAEQYF
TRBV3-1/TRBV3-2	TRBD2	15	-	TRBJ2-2	TGCCCCCCCAGCTCCAGCGGGGGGGCTTTGGGGGAGCTGTTTTTT	CPPSSSGGALGELFF
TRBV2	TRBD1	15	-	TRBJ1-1	TGTGCCAGCAAGATGGGGGGACAGGGCACAACTGAAGCTTTCTTT	CASKMGGQGTTEAFF
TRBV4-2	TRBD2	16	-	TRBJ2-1	TGTGCCAGCAGCCATCAACTAGCGGGAGAATTTGGTGAGCAGTTCTTC	CASSHQLAGEFGEQFF
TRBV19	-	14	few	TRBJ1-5	TGTGCCAGTAGTATCGGGACAACTAATCAGCCCCAGCATTTT	CASSIGTTNQPQHF
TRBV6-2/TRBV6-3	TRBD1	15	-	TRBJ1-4	TGTGCCAGCAGTTACTTGGACAGGGGGCGCGAAAAACTGTTTTTT	CASSYLDRGREKLFF
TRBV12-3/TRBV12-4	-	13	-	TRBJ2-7	TGTGCCAGCAGTTTTGGCGGGAACTACGAGCAGTACTTC	CASSFGGNYEQYF
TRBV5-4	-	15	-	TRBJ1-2	TGTGCCAGCAGCTTGGCCGGGGGTACAGTGGGAGGCTACACCTTC	CASSLAGGTVGGYTF
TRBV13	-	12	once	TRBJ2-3	TGTGCCAGCAGCTCATCCACAGATACGCAGTATTTT	CASSSSTDTQYF
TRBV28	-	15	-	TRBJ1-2	TGTGCCAGTAGCGGGGGGGAGCAAACTAACTATGGCTACACCTTC	CASSGGEQTNYGYTF
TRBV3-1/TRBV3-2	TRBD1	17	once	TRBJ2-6	TGTGCCAGCAGCCAAGAACACACAGGGGCCGGGGCCAACGTCCTGACTTTC	CASSQEHTGAGANVLTF
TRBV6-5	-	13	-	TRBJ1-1	TGTGCCAGCAGTTCTAGGTCAAACACTGAAGCTTTCTTT	CASSSRSNTEAFF
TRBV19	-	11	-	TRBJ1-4	TGTGCCACGGGGAAGGATGAAAAACTGTTTTTT	CATGKDEKLFF
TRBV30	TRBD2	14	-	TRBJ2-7	TGTGCCTGGAGTGTTGGCGGGGGGGCCGACGAGCAGTACTTC	CAWSVGGGADEQYF
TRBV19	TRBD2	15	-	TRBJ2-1	TGTGCCAGTAGTATCGGGACTAGCGGTATCAATGAGCAGTTCTTC	CASSIGTSGINEQFF
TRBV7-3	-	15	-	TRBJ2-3	TGTGCCAGCAGCTTCTGGGGGACTAGCACAGATACGCAGTATTTT	CASSFWGTSTDTQYF
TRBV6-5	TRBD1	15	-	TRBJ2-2	TGTGCCAGCAGTTCCCGGACAGGGGAGACCGGGGAGCTGTTTTTT	CASSSRTGETGELFF
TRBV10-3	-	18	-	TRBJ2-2	TGTGCCATCAGTGAGTCCCCTCCCGAGGGGGACCGTACCGGGGAGCTGTTTTTT	CAISESPPEGDRTGELFF
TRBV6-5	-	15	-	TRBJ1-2	TGTGCCAGCACATCCCCAGGGCGGGAGGCAGGTGGCTACACCTTC	CASTSPGREAGGYTF
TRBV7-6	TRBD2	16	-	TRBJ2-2	TGTGCCAGCAGCCACGAACGGGCGGGGGGCCTCGGGGAGCTGTTTTTT	CASSHERAGGLGELFF
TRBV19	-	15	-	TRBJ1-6	TGTGCCGCCGGTGGGGGGAGCTCCTATAATTCACCCCTCCACTTT	CAAGGGSSYNSPLHF
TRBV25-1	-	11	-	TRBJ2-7	TGTGCCAGCAGTGAATGGCACGAGCAGTACTTC	CASSEWHEQYF
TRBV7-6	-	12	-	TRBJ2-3	TGTGCCAGCAGCCACTCCGGGGTTTTTCAGTATTTT	CASSHSGVFQYF
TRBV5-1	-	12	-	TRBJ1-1	TGCGCCAGCAGTCCGTTGGGGGGACTAGCTTTCTTT	CASSPLGGLAFF
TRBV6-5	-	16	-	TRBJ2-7	TGTGCCAGCAGTTACTCGAGGGTAGGGGGAATTTACGAGCAGTACTTC	CASSYSRVGGIYEQYF
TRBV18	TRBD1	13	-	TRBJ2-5	TGTGCCAGCTCAGGGGACAGGCAAGAGACCCAGTACTTC	CASSGDRQETQYF
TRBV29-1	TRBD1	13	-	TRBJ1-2	TGCAGCGTGACAGGGTTATCAGTCTATGGCTACACCTTC	CSVTGLSVYGYTF
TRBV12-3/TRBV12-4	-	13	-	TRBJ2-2	TGTGCCAGCAGACAGGGTTACACCGGGGAGCTGTTTTTT	CASRQGYTGELFF
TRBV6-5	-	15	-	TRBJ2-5	TGTGCCAGCAGTTACTCGATACAGGCCCAAGAGACCCAGTACTTC	CASSYSIQAQETQYF
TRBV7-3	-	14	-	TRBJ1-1	TGTGCCAGCAGCCCACCGGGTGTTGACACTGAAGCTTTCTTT	CASSPPGVDTEAFF
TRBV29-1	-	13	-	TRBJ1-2	TGCCGCGGGGGGGAGGGGAAGGTCGTAGGCTACACCTTC	CRGGEGKVVGYTF
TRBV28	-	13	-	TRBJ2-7	TGTGCCAGCAGTTTGAATGTAGACTACGAGCAGTACTTC	CASSLNVDYEQYF
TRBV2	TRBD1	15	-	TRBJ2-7	TGTGCCAGCAGTAAGTGGGACAGGGAAGGCGGCGAGCAGTACTTC	CASSKWDREGGEQYF
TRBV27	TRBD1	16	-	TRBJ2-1	TGTGCCAGCAGTTTTCGCCAGGGGGCGCGCTACAATGAGCAGTTCTTC	CASSFRQGARYNEQFF
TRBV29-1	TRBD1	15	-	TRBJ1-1	TGCAGCGTTCCCGAAAGGGGGACAGTGAACACTGAAGCTTTCTTT	CSVPERGTVNTEAFF
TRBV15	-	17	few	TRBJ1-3	TGTGCCACCAGCAGAGATCCTACAGCCAGCTCTGGAAACACCATATATTTT	CATSRDPTASSGNTIYF
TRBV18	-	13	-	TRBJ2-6	TGTGCCAGTTCCGGTTCTGGGGCCAACGTCCTGACTTTC	CASSGSGANVLTF
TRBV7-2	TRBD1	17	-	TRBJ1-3	TGTGCCAGCAGCGCTAGGACAGGGGTGGACTCTGGAAACACCATATATTTT	CASSARTGVDSGNTIYF
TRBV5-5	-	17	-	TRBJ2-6	TGTGCCAGCAGCTTGCTTGGACACCGCTCTGGGGCCAACGTCCTGACTTTC	CASSLLGHRSGANVLTF
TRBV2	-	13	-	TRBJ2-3	TGTGCCAGCAGTGTCTCTGTTCCAGATACGCAGTATTTT	CASSVSVPDTQYF
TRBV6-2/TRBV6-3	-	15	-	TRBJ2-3	TGTGCCAGCAGTTACTCGGAGCTCGTGACAGATACGCAGTATTTT	CASSYSELVTDTQYF
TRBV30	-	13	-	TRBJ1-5	TGTGCCTGGAGTGTGGGGGAGGTTCAGCCCCAGCATTTT	CAWSVGEVQPQHF
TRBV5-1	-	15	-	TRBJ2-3	TGCGCCAGCAGCTTGGAGAGCGGTCCCACAGATACGCAGTATTTT	CASSLESGPTDTQYF
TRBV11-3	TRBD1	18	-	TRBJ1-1	TGTGCCAGCAGCTTAGGTGGGCCGGGACAGGGTGGGGGGACTGAAGCTTTCTTT	CASSLGGPGQGGGTEAFF
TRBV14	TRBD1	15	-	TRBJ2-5	TGTGCCAGCAGCCGGGGGACAGGGGGCAGGGAGACCCAGTACTTC	CASSRGTGGRETQYF
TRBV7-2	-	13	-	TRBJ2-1	TGTGCCAGCAGCTTAGCGGTCGAGCGCGAGCAGTTCTTC	CASSLAVEREQFF
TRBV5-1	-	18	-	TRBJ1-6	TGCGCCAGCAGCTTTGCCAGACAGACAGGCTCCTATAATTCACCCCTCCACTTT	CASSFARQTGSYNSPLHF
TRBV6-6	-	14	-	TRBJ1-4	TGTGCCAGCAGTTATATCGAGACTGACGGTAAACTGTTTTTT	CASSYIETDGKLFF
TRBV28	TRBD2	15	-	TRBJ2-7	TGTGCCAGCATAGGGCTAGCGGGACCGTGGGGCGAGCAGTACTTC	CASIGLAGPWGEQYF
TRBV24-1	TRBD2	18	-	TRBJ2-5	TGTGCCACCAGTGACTTCGCCTTAAGCGGGAGGGCGGGGGAGACCCAGTACTTC	CATSDFALSGRAGETQYF
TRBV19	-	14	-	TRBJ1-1	TGTGCCAGTAGTACACAGGGTGGAGGCACTGAAGCTTTCTTT	CASSTQGGGTEAFF
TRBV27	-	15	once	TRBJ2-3	TGTGCCAGAATGAATGGGCGGGTCCGCACAGATACGCAGTATTTT	CARMNGRVRTDTQYF